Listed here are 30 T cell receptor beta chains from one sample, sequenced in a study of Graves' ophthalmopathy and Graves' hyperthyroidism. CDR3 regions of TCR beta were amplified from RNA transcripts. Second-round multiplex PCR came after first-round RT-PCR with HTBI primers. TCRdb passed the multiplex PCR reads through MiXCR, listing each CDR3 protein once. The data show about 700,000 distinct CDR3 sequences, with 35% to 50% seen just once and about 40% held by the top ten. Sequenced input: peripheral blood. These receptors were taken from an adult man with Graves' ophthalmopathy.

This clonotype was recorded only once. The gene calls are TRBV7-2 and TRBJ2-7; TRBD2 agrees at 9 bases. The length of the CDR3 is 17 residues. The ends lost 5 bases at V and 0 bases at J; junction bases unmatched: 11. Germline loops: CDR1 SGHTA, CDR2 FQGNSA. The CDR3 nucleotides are TGTGCCAGCAGCCCTAACCGACTTAGCGGGAGCTCCTACGAGCAGTACTTC. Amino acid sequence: CASSPNRLSGSSYEQYF.

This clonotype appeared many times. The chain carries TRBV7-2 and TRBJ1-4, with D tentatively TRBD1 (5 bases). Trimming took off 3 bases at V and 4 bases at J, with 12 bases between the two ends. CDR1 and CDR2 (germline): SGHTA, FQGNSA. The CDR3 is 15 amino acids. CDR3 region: CASSFSGLSNEKLFF. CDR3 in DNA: TGTGCCAGCAGCTTCTCAGGGTTAAGTAATGAAAAACTGTTTTTT.

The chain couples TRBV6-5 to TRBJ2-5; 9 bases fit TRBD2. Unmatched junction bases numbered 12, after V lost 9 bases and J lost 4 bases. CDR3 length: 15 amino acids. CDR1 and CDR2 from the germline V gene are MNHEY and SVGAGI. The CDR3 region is CASREEAGGPETQYF. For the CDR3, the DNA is TGTGCCAGTCGTGAGGAAGCGGGGGGCCCAGAGACCCAGTACTTC.

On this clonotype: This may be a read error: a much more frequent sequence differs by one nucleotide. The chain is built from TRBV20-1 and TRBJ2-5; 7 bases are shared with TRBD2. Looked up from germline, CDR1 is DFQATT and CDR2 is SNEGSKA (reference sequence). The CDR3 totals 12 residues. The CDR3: CSAANQPGLPNF. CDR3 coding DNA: TGCAGTGCTGCAAACCAACCGGGACTACCGAACTTC.

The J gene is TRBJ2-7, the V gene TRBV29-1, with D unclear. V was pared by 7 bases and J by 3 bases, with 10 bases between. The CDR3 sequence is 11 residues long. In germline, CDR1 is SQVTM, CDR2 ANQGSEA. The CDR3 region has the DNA TGCAGCGGAGAAAGCTACTACGAGCAGTACTTC. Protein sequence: CSGESYYEQYF.

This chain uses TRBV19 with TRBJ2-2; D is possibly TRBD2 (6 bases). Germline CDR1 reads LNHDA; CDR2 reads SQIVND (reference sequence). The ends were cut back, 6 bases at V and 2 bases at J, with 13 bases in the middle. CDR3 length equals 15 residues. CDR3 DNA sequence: TGTGCCAGTAGCATTCTTAGCGGAAACACCGGGGAGCTGTTTTTT. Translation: CASSILSGNTGELFF. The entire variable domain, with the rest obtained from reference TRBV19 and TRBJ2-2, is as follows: DGGITQSPKYLFRKEGQNVTLSCEQNLNHDAMYWYRQDPGQGLRLIYYSQIVNDFQKGDIAEGYSVSREKKESFPLTVTSAQKNPTAFYLCASSILSGNTGELFFGEGSRLTVL.

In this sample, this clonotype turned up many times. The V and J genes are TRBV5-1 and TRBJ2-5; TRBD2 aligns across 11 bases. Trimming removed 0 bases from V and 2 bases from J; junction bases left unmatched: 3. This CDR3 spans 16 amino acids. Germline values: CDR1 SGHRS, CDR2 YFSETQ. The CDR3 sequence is CASSLVRLAGQETQYF. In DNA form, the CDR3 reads TGCGCCAGCAGCTTGGTGCGACTAGCGGGGCAAGAGACCCAGTACTTC.

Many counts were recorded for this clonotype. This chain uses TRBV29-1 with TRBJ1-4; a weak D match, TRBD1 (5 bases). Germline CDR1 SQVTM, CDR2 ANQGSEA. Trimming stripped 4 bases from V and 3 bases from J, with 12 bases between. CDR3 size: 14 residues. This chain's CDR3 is CSVVRVGSNEKLFF. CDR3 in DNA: TGCAGCGTTGTCAGGGTCGGGTCTAATGAAAAACTGTTTTTT.

The CDR3: CATSREWSGYGYTF. CDR3 nucleotide sequence: TGTGCCACCAGCAGAGAATGGTCAGGCTATGGCTACACCTTC. The rearrangement uses TRBV15 and TRBJ1-2; unclear D gene. The germline gives CDR1 LNHNV, CDR2 YYDKDF (reference sequence). Trimming took 0 bases from V and 4 from J, leaving 9 bases between them. The CDR3 extends over 14 amino acids.

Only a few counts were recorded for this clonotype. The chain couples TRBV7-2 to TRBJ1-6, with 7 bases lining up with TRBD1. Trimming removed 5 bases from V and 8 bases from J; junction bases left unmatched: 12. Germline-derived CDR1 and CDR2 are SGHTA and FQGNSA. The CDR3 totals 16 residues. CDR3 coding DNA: TGTGCCAGCAGCCGGGCGTCGGGGACAGATTATTCACCCCTCCACTTT. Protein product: CASSRASGTDYSPLHF.

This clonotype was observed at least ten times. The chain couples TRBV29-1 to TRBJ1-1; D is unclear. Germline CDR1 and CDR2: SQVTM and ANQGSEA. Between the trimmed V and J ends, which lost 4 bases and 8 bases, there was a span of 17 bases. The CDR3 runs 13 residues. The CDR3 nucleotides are TGCAGCGTTGGAGCTAAGGAGGGTGCGGAAGCTTTCTTT. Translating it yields CSVGAKEGAEAFF.

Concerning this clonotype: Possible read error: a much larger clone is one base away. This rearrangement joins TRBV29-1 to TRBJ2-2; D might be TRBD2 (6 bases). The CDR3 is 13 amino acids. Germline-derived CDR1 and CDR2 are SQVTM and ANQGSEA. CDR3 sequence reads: CSVQHANTGGLFF. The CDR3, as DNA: TGCAGCGTCCAACATGCGAACACCGGGGGGCTGTTTTTT.

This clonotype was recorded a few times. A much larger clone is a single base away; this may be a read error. The CDR3 DNA reads TGCAGTGCTAGATCGGGGACCCAGTACTTC. It specifies CSARSGTQYF. This chain links TRBV20-1 with TRBJ2-5; D remains unclear. From germline, CDR1 is DFQATT and CDR2 SNEGSKA (reference sequence). The CDR3 consists of 10 residues. The germline V and J ends were trimmed by 2 bases and 7 bases, with 5 bases remaining between them.

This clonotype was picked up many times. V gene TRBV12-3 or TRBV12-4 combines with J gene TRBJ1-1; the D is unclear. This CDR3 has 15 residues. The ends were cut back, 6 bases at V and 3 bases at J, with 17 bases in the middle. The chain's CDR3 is CASSQLVVSYTEAFF. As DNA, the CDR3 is TGTGCCAGCAGCCAGTTGGTGGTGTCATACACTGAAGCTTTCTTT.

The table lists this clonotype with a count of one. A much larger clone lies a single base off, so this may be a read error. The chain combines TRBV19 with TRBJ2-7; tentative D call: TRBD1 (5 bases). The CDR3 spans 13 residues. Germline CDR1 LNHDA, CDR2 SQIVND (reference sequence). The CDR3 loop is CASSSWGGYKQYF. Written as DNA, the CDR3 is TGTGCCAGTAGTTCGTGGGGCGGCTACAAGCAGTACTTC.

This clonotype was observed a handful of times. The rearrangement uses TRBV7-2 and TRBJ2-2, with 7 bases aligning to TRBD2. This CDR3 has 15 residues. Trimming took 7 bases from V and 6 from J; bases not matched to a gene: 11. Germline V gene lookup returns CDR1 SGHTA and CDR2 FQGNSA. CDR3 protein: CASIRASGESGELFF. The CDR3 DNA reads TGTGCCAGCATCCGGGCTAGCGGAGAGTCCGGGGAGCTGTTTTTT.

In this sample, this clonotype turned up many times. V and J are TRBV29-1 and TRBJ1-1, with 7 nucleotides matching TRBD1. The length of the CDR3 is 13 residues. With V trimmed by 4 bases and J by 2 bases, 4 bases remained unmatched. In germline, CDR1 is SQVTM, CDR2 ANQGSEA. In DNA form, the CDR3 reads TGCAGCGTTGCCCGGGACAGTAACACTGAAGCTTTCTTT. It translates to CSVARDSNTEAFF.

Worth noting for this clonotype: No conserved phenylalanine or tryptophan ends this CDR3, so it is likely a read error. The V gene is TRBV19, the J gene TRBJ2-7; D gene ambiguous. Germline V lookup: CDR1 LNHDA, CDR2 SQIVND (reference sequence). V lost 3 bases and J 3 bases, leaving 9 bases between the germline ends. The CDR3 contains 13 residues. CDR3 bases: TGTGCCAGTAGTATTGGTAGGAGCTACGAGCAGTACTGC. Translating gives CASSIGRSYEQYC.

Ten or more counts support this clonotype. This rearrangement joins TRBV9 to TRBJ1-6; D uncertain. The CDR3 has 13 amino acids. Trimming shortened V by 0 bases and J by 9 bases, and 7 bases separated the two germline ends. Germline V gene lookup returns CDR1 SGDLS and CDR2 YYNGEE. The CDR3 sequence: CASSVAGGSPLHF. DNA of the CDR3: TGTGCCAGCAGCGTAGCGGGAGGTTCACCCCTCCACTTT. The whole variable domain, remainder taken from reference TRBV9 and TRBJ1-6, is DSGVTQTPKHLITATGQRVTLRCSPRSGDLSVYWYQQSLDQGLQFLIQYYNGEERAKGNILERFSAQQFPDLHSELNLSSLELGDSALYFCASSVAGGSPLHFGNGTRLTVT.

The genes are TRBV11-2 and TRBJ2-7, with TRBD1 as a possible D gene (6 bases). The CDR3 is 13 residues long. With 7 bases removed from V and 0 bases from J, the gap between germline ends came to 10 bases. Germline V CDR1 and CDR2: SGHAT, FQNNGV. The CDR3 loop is CASKADSSYEQYF. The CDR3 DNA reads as TGTGCCAGCAAGGCGGACAGCTCCTACGAGCAGTACTTC.

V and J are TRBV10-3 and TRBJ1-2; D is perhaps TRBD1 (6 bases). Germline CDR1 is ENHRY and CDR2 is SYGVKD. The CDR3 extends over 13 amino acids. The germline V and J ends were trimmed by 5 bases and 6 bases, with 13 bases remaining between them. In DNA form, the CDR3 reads TGTGCCATCAGTTCTACGACAGGCCATGGCTACACCTTC. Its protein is CAISSTTGHGYTF.

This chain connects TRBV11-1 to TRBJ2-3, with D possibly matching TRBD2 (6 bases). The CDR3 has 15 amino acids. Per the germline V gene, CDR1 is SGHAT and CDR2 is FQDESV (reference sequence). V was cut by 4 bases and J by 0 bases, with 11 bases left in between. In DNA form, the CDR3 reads TGTGCCAGCAGCTACCTGAGCGGGAGCACAGATACGCAGTATTTT. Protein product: CASSYLSGSTDTQYF.

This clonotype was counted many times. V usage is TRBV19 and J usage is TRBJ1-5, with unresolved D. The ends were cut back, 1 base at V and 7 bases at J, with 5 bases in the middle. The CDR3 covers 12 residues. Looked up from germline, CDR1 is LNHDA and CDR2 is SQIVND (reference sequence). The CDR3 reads CASSIGGQPQHF. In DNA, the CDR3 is TGTGCCAGTAGTATAGGAGGACAGCCCCAGCATTTT.

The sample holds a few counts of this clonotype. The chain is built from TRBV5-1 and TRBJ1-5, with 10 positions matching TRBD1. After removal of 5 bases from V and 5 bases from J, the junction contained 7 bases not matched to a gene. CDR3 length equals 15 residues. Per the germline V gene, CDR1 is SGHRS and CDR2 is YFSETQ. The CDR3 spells CASRPAGTGDQPQHF. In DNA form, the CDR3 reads TGCGCCAGCAGGCCAGCCGGGACAGGGGATCAGCCCCAGCATTTT.

This CDR3 reads CASRLNRGPNTEAFF. In DNA, the CDR3 is TGTGCCAGCAGACTAAACAGGGGGCCGAACACTGAAGCTTTCTTT. The rearrangement links TRBV2 to TRBJ1-1; 9 bases map to TRBD1. Germline V gene sequence: CDR1 SNHLY, CDR2 FYNNEI. V trimming: 6 bases; J trimming: 1 base; junction bases outside the gene matches: 6. The CDR3 loop spans 15 amino acids.

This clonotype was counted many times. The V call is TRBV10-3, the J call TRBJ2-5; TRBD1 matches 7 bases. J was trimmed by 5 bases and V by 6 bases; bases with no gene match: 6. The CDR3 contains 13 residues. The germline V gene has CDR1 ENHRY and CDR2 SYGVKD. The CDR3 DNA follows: TGTGCCATCAGCAGGGGACAGCGTGAGACCCAGTACTTC. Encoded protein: CAISRGQRETQYF.

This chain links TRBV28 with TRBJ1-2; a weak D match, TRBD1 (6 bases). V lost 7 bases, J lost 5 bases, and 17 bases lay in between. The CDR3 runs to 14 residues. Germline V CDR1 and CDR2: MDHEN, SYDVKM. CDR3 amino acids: CASMLGARAYGYTF. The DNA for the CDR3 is TGTGCCAGCATGTTGGGGGCCCGGGCTTATGGCTACACCTTC.

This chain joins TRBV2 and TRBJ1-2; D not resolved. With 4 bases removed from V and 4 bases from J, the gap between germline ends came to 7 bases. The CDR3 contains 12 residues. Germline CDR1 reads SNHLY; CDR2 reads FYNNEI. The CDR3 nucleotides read TGTGCCAGCAGTGGGGTGGTCTATGGCTACACCTTC. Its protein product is CASSGVVYGYTF.

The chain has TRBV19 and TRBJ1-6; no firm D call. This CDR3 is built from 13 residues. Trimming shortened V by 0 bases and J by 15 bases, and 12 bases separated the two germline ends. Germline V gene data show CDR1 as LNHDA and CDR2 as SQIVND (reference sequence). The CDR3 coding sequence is TGTGCCAGTAGTATAGATAGGAGCAAACTCCTCCACTTT. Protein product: CASSIDRSKLLHF.

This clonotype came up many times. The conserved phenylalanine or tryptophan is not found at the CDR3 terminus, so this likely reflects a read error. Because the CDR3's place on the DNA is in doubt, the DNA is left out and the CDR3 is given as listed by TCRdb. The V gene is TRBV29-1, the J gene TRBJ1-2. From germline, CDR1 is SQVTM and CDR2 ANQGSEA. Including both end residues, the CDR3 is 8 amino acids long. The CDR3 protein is CSVAWNSV.